This note documents a single T cell receptor beta chain sequence. In the original processing: Quantification of nucleated cells was approximated via reference gene primer amplification. Here immunoSEQ multiplex PCR was the method, and the copy in TCRdb shows in-frame clones only, minus some. V and J calls and clone size are as listed in that table; D and trimming were resolved from the DNA. Of 26,000 or so clones in the sample, around 88% are singletons; the top ten hold about 16%. This sample was taken from a study of blood T cell repertoires in COVID-19. Whole-study context: Sources were T cells, B-cell-depleted T cells, or PBMCs; the material itself was cDNA or gDNA.

Germline values: CDR1 SNHLY, CDR2 FYNNEI. The CDR3 spans 11 residues. Trimming cost V 7 bases and J 4 bases, with 8 bases left between them. The source material was peripheral blood. The V call is TRBV2, the J call TRBJ2-7; TRBD2 might be the D (6 bases). This TCR was recovered from a human donor in a cohort sampled during active COVID-19. CDR3 region: CASKAGYEQYF. In nucleotides, the CDR3 is TGTGCCAGCAAGGCGGGGTACGAGCAGTACTTC.